The rows below give T cell receptor beta chains drawn from one sample of a study of patients and donors after allogeneic stem cell transplantation. TCRdb fed the RT-PCR reads into MiXCR, producing one record per CDR3 protein. The table shows about a million distinct CDR3 sequences, with roughly 18% occurring only once. Sequencing was performed on blood, either unsorted or a sorted T cell fraction (not recorded which). The receptor set was obtained from a human donor who was either an allogeneic HSCT recipient or a stem cell or donor lymphocyte infusion donor (not recorded which). It is not recorded whose cells these are; they may come from a transplant donor. CDR3s include the opening cysteine and the closing phenylalanine or tryptophan. Fields, in order: CDR3 protein, CDR3 DNA, D gene, CDR3 length, J gene, clone size, V gene. A D gene is named only where the DNA matches it firmly. Where a row states a size, it is once, few, many or the class of an expanded clone; other rows omit it.

CDR3aa: CASGFSGANVLTF; CDR3nt: TGTGCTAGTGGTTTCTCTGGGGCCAACGTCCTGACTTTC; d_gene: .; len: 13; j_gene: TRBJ2-6; abundance: .; v_gene: TRBV12-5
CDR3aa: CASSLGGLAGVHKNIQYF; CDR3nt: TGTGCCAGCAGCTTAGGGGGACTAGCGGGGGTCCACAAAAACATTCAGTACTTC; d_gene: TRBD2; len: 18; j_gene: TRBJ2-4; abundance: few; v_gene: TRBV11-2
CDR3aa: CASSHPSTDTQYF; CDR3nt: TGTGCCAGCAGCCACCCTAGCACAGATACGCAGTATTTT; d_gene: .; len: 13; j_gene: TRBJ2-3; abundance: few; v_gene: TRBV7-2
CDR3aa: CASRLREGSEQFF; CDR3nt: TGTGCCAGCAGGCTTCGGGAGGGTTCGGAGCAGTTCTTC; d_gene: TRBD2; len: 13; j_gene: TRBJ2-1; abundance: .; v_gene: TRBV12-3/TRBV12-4
CDR3aa: CASSSEVYLDTIYF; CDR3nt: TGTGCCAGCAGTTCTGAGGTATACTTGGACACCATATATTTT; d_gene: .; len: 14; j_gene: TRBJ1-3; abundance: .; v_gene: TRBV12-3/TRBV12-4
CDR3aa: CASSPGTSTEAFF; CDR3nt: TGTGCCAGCAGCCCCGGGACGAGCACTGAAGCTTTCTTT; d_gene: .; len: 13; j_gene: TRBJ1-1; abundance: many; v_gene: TRBV6-1
CDR3aa: CSAREAQGFNNEQFF; CDR3nt: TGCAGTGCTAGAGAGGCCCAGGGCTTCAACAATGAGCAGTTCTTC; d_gene: .; len: 15; j_gene: TRBJ2-1; abundance: .; v_gene: TRBV20-1
CDR3aa: CASSETGAGYTF; CDR3nt: TGTGCCAGCAGTGAAACAGGTGCTGGCTACACCTTC; d_gene: .; len: 12; j_gene: TRBJ1-2; abundance: many; v_gene: TRBV9
CDR3aa: CASKIAGRREQFF; CDR3nt: TGCGCCAGCAAGATTGCCGGGCGGAGGGAGCAGTTCTTC; d_gene: .; len: 13; j_gene: TRBJ2-1; abundance: .; v_gene: TRBV5-1
CDR3aa: CASSYSAQGTQGGYTF; CDR3nt: TGTGCCAGCAGTTACTCGGCCCAGGGGACGCAGGGGGGCTACACCTTC; d_gene: .; len: 16; j_gene: TRBJ1-2; abundance: .; v_gene: TRBV6-5
CDR3aa: CASSYNSGQVGEKLFF; CDR3nt: TGTGCCAGCAGTTACAACTCGGGGCAGGTCGGCGAAAAACTGTTTTTT; d_gene: .; len: 16; j_gene: TRBJ1-4; abundance: .; v_gene: TRBV6-5
CDR3aa: CASSEDRRSYGYTF; CDR3nt: TGTGCCAGCAGCGAAGACAGAAGGAGCTATGGCTACACCTTC; d_gene: .; len: 14; j_gene: TRBJ1-2; abundance: .; v_gene: TRBV6-1
CDR3aa: CASSPRGRGGAEAFF; CDR3nt: TGTGCCAGCAGCCCCCGGGGGCGGGGCGGGGCTGAAGCTTTCTTT; d_gene: .; len: 15; j_gene: TRBJ1-1; abundance: few; v_gene: TRBV9
CDR3aa: CASSVDGTSGNEQFF; CDR3nt: TGTGCCAGCAGCGTCGACGGGACTAGCGGAAATGAGCAGTTCTTC; d_gene: TRBD2; len: 15; j_gene: TRBJ2-1; abundance: .; v_gene: TRBV5-5
CDR3aa: CSAIRLAGLPTDTQYF; CDR3nt: TGCAGTGCTATAAGACTAGCGGGGCTTCCAACAGATACGCAGTATTTT; d_gene: TRBD2; len: 16; j_gene: TRBJ2-3; abundance: few; v_gene: TRBV20-1
CDR3aa: CASSQDGRGQPQHF; CDR3nt: TGCGCCAGCAGCCAAGATGGTAGGGGTCAGCCCCAGCATTTT; d_gene: .; len: 14; j_gene: TRBJ1-5; abundance: .; v_gene: TRBV4-3
CDR3aa: CSVGTGGGNTEAFF; CDR3nt: TGCAGCGTTGGGACAGGGGGTGGGAACACTGAAGCTTTCTTT; d_gene: TRBD1; len: 14; j_gene: TRBJ1-1; abundance: few; v_gene: TRBV29-1
CDR3aa: CSALGNEAYEQYF; CDR3nt: TGCAGTGCCCTGGGGAACGAGGCCTACGAGCAGTACTTC; d_gene: .; len: 13; j_gene: TRBJ2-7; abundance: few; v_gene: TRBV20-1
CDR3aa: CASSPASAKGNEQFF; CDR3nt: TGTGCCAGCAGCCCAGCTAGCGCAAAGGGGAATGAGCAGTTCTTC; d_gene: .; len: 15; j_gene: TRBJ2-1; abundance: .; v_gene: TRBV7-7
CDR3aa: CASSYDRGGDEQYF; CDR3nt: TGTGCCAGCAGTTACGACAGGGGAGGCGACGAGCAGTACTTC; d_gene: TRBD1; len: 14; j_gene: TRBJ2-7; abundance: .; v_gene: TRBV6-5
CDR3aa: CASTLNRGPQHF; CDR3nt: TGTGCCAGCACCCTTAACAGGGGACCCCAGCATTTT; d_gene: TRBD1; len: 12; j_gene: TRBJ1-5; abundance: many; v_gene: TRBV12-3/TRBV12-4
CDR3aa: CASSLSRVWPQHF; CDR3nt: TGTGCCAGCAGTTTATCAAGAGTCTGGCCCCAGCATTTT; d_gene: .; len: 13; j_gene: TRBJ1-5; abundance: .; v_gene: TRBV12-3/TRBV12-4
CDR3aa: CASSPTYGALAGEDTQYF; CDR3nt: TGTGCCAGCAGTCCTACATATGGGGCGCTCGCTGGAGAAGATACGCAGTATTTT; d_gene: .; len: 18; j_gene: TRBJ2-3; abundance: few; v_gene: TRBV6-2/TRBV6-3
CDR3aa: CASSFPGQSYNEQFF; CDR3nt: TGTGCCAGCAGTTTCCCGGGACAATCCTACAATGAGCAGTTCTTC; d_gene: .; len: 15; j_gene: TRBJ2-1; abundance: .; v_gene: TRBV2
CDR3aa: CASSSPGPTNRTEAFF; CDR3nt: TGTGCCAGCAGTTCTCCGGGACCTACGAACCGGACTGAAGCTTTCTTT; d_gene: .; len: 16; j_gene: TRBJ1-1; abundance: few; v_gene: TRBV27
CDR3aa: CATSDPSSSGGSYNEQFF; CDR3nt: TGTGCCACCAGTGATCCATCGAGTAGCGGGGGCTCCTACAATGAGCAGTTCTTC; d_gene: TRBD2; len: 18; j_gene: TRBJ2-1; abundance: .; v_gene: TRBV24-1
CDR3aa: CSARDPGIGYEQYF; CDR3nt: TGCAGTGCTAGAGATCCAGGGATAGGCTACGAGCAGTACTTC; d_gene: .; len: 14; j_gene: TRBJ2-7; abundance: .; v_gene: TRBV20-1
CDR3aa: CASSFQGREEETQYF; CDR3nt: TGCGCCAGCAGCTTCCAGGGGAGGGAGGAAGAGACCCAGTACTTC; d_gene: .; len: 15; j_gene: TRBJ2-5; abundance: .; v_gene: TRBV5-1
CDR3aa: CASSEAAYNQPQHF; CDR3nt: TGTGCCAGCAGCGAAGCGGCTTACAATCAGCCCCAGCATTTT; d_gene: .; len: 14; j_gene: TRBJ1-5; abundance: .; v_gene: TRBV7-8
CDR3aa: CASSLGASGPLAYF; CDR3nt: TGTGCCAGCAGCTTAGGGGCTAGCGGGCCACTTGCGTATTTT; d_gene: TRBD2; len: 14; j_gene: TRBJ2-3; abundance: .; v_gene: TRBV7-9
CDR3aa: CASSSGSYSNQPQHF; CDR3nt: TGTGCCAGCAGTTCGGGATCCTATAGCAATCAGCCCCAGCATTTT; d_gene: .; len: 15; j_gene: TRBJ1-5; abundance: few; v_gene: TRBV12-3/TRBV12-4
CDR3aa: CASSSLPIEETQYF; CDR3nt: TGCGCCAGCAGCTCCCTCCCCATTGAAGAGACCCAGTACTTC; d_gene: .; len: 14; j_gene: TRBJ2-5; abundance: few; v_gene: TRBV4-1
CDR3aa: CSAGNWDQPQHF; CDR3nt: TGCAGCGCTGGAAACTGGGATCAGCCCCAGCATTTT; d_gene: .; len: 12; j_gene: TRBJ1-5; abundance: .; v_gene: TRBV29-1
CDR3aa: CASSDRVFSPLHF; CDR3nt: TGCGCCAGCTCGGACAGGGTATTCTCACCCCTCCACTTT; d_gene: TRBD1; len: 13; j_gene: TRBJ1-6; abundance: .; v_gene: TRBV4-3
CDR3aa: CATSRDLKRGIYNEQFF; CDR3nt: TGTGCCACCAGCAGAGATCTTAAGCGGGGGATCTACAATGAGCAGTTCTTC; d_gene: TRBD2; len: 17; j_gene: TRBJ2-1; abundance: few; v_gene: TRBV15
CDR3aa: CASSLTGTRPYYEQYF; CDR3nt: TGCGCCAGCAGCTTGACCGGGACACGACCTTACTACGAGCAGTACTTC; d_gene: .; len: 16; j_gene: TRBJ2-7; abundance: few; v_gene: TRBV5-1
CDR3aa: CASSLVLGGNEQFF; CDR3nt: TGCGCCAGCAGCTTGGTGCTCGGTGGCAATGAGCAGTTCTTC; d_gene: .; len: 14; j_gene: TRBJ2-1; abundance: .; v_gene: TRBV5-1
CDR3aa: CASSHKGGLAGAGYNEQFF; CDR3nt: TGTGCCAGCAGCCACAAGGGGGGACTAGCGGGAGCCGGATACAATGAGCAGTTCTTC; d_gene: TRBD2; len: 19; j_gene: TRBJ2-1; abundance: few; v_gene: TRBV13
CDR3aa: CSVEVRARVYEQYF; CDR3nt: TGCAGCGTTGAAGTCCGGGCGAGGGTCTACGAGCAGTACTTC; d_gene: .; len: 14; j_gene: TRBJ2-7; abundance: .; v_gene: TRBV29-1
CDR3aa: CASSLNLQETQYF; CDR3nt: TGTGCCAGCAGCTTAAACTTACAAGAGACCCAGTACTTC; d_gene: .; len: 13; j_gene: TRBJ2-5; abundance: few; v_gene: TRBV7-2